This T cell receptor (beta chain) comes out of a study of cytomegalovirus exposure and HLA in healthy donors. General observations from the study: It was reported that TCR beta sequences correctly inferred the HLA-A and HLA-B alleles for most subjects.

With regard to this clone: What it binds is not known.

The PCR employed 60 Vbeta primers together with 13 Jbeta primers. Produced via immunoSEQ multiplex PCR; TCRdb's table is partial and in-frame only. The sample contains 180,000 or so clones, roughly 77% of which appear only once. Germline loops: CDR1 MGHDK, CDR2 SYGVNS. Trimming cost V 6 bases and J 4 bases; bases outside gene matches: 9. This CDR3 comprises 15 residues. The chain uses TRBV25-1 and TRBJ1-1, with 9 bases matching TRBD1. The sequence came from a woman in her thirties or forties in good health and CMV-seropositive. Specimen: PBMCs. The CDR3, as DNA: TGTGCCAGCAGCGACCCCCGACAGGGGGGCACTGAAGCTTTCTTT. It specifies CASSDPRQGGTEAFF.